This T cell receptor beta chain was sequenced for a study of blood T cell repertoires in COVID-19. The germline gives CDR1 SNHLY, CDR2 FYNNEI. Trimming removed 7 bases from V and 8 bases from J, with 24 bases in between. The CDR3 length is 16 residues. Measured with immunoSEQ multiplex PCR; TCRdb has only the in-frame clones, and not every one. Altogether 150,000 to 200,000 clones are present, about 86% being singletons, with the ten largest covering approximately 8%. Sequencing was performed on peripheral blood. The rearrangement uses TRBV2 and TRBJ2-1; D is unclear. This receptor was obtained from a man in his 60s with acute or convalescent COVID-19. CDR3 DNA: TGTGCCAGCATAGGAGTGCGCTCAACCGGTGGAGATGAGCAGTTCTTC. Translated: CASIGVRSTGGDEQFF.